Presented here are 16 T cell receptor beta chains from one specimen sequenced in a study of shared clonotypes between healthy human individuals. Sequenced by immunoSEQ multiplex PCR; TCRdb stores in-frame clones only, minus some. Among a few million clones listed, approximately 95% were seen once. Sequencing was done on a sample of naive CD4+ T cells sorted from blood. Subset in this sample: CD45RA+ positively selected. The receptors were gathered from a man aged 18 to 30 in good health.

CDR3 protein: CASSAPGPFYGYTF. CDR3 bases: TGTGCCAGCAGTGCCCCCGGGCCCTTCTATGGCTACACCTTC. The chain combines TRBV25-1 with TRBJ1-2, with unresolved D. Per germline, CDR1 MGHDK and CDR2 SYGVNS. The CDR3 loop spans 14 amino acids. V lost 4 bases to trimming and J lost 4 bases, with 13 bases between them.

CDR3 nucleotide sequence: TGTGCCAGCAGCTTTTCAACAGGGCTAAACATTCAGTACTTC. Translation gives CASSFSTGLNIQYF. This sequence joins TRBV5-6 and TRBJ2-4; weak D call: TRBD1 (6 bases). Germline-derived CDR1 and CDR2 are SGHDT and YYEEEE. This CDR3 contains 14 residues. V was shortened by 2 bases and J by 6 bases, with 12 bases between the two germline ends. Looking up the rest from reference TRBV5-6 and TRBJ2-4 gives the full variable domain: DAGVTQSPTHLIKTRGQQVTLRCSPKSGHDTVSWYQQALGQGPQFIFQYYEEEERQRGNFPDRFSGHQFPNYSSELNVNALLLGDSALYLCASSFSTGLNIQYFGAGTRLSVL.

This chain uses TRBV11-2 with TRBJ2-3; 12 bases align to TRBD2. Per germline, CDR1 SGHAT and CDR2 FQNNGV. This CDR3 spans 17 amino acids. V shed 0 bases, J shed 2 bases, and the junction held 3 bases outside the gene matches. The CDR3 spells CASSLELAGGFTDTQYF. The CDR3 nucleotides are TGTGCCAGCAGCTTAGAACTAGCGGGGGGATTCACAGATACGCAGTATTTT.

The chain carries TRBV5-1 and TRBJ2-7, with D possibly called TRBD1 or TRBD2 (5 bases each). The ends were cut back, 1 base at V and 0 bases at J, with 14 bases in the middle. This CDR3 has 16 amino acids. CDR1 is SGHRS, CDR2 YFSETQ, per germline. The CDR3 bases are TGCGCCAGCAGCTTGTACCCAGGGAGTAGCTCCTACGAGCAGTACTTC. Its protein product is CASSLYPGSSSYEQYF.

The chain links TRBV5-5 to TRBJ1-5, with D possibly TRBD1 on 5 matching bases. V was cut by 3 bases and J by 6 bases, with 10 bases left in between. CDR3 length: 13 amino acids. From germline, CDR1 is SGHKS and CDR2 YYEKEE (reference sequence). The CDR3 here is CASSSAGVQPQHF. CDR3 sequence (DNA): TGTGCCAGCAGCTCTGCGGGGGTTCAGCCCCAGCATTTT.

The chain recombines TRBV6-1 with TRBJ2-3; 7 bases match TRBD2. Germline V gene data show CDR1 as MNHNS and CDR2 as SASEGT. CDR3 size: 16 residues. J was trimmed by 0 bases and V by 4 bases; bases with no gene match: 7. CDR3 protein: CASSGPGLMSTDTQYF. CDR3 nucleotide sequence: TGTGCCAGCAGTGGACCGGGACTAATGAGCACAGATACGCAGTATTTT.

This clone appeared a single time. The chain joins TRBV11-2 to TRBJ2-7; D gene unclear. V lost 5 bases and J 6 bases, leaving 8 bases between the germline ends. The CDR3 runs to 11 residues. Germline CDR1 and CDR2: SGHAT and FQNNGV. The CDR3 DNA reads TGTGCCAGCAGCCTTAGGGTCGAGCAGTACTTC. It codes for CASSLRVEQYF. Supplemented by reference TRBV11-2 and TRBJ2-7, the full variable domain reads EAGVAQSPRYKIIEKRQSVAFWCNPISGHATLYWYQQILGQGPKLLIQFQNNGVVDDSQLPKDRFSAERLKGVDSTLKIQPAKLEDSAVYLCASSLRVEQYFGPGTRLTVT.

This chain joins TRBV6-1 and TRBJ2-1; 11 bases align to TRBD2. Per the germline V gene, CDR1 is MNHNS and CDR2 is SASEGT. CDR3 length equals 15 residues. The ends lost 7 bases at V and 3 bases at J; junction bases unmatched: 5. The CDR3: CASILAGGHYNEQFF. The CDR3 region has the DNA TGTGCCAGCATTTTAGCGGGGGGGCACTACAATGAGCAGTTCTTC.

Worth noting for this clone: The sample carries other DNA sequences with the same CDR3. This sequence joins TRBV18 and TRBJ2-6, with D possibly being TRBD1 (6 bases). Germline V gene lookup returns CDR1 KGHSH and CDR2 LQKENI. The V and J ends lost 1 base and 1 base respectively, with 8 bases between them. There are 16 residues in the CDR3. The DNA of the CDR3 is TGTGCCAGCTCACCACGACAGGCGTCTGGGGCCAACGTCCTGACTTTC. It encodes CASSPRQASGANVLTF.

With respect to this clone: Additional DNA sequences in this sample encode the identical CDR3. The V gene is TRBV7-9, the J gene TRBJ1-1, with D uncertain. Between the trimmed V and J ends, which lost 3 bases and 2 bases, there was a span of 7 bases. Germline CDR1 SEHNR, CDR2 FQNEAQ (reference sequence). This CDR3 is built from 13 residues. CDR3 protein: CASSFDGNTEAFF. CDR3 DNA: TGTGCCAGCAGCTTCGACGGAAACACTGAAGCTTTCTTT. Based on the CDR3 plus reference TRBV7-9 and TRBJ1-1, the full variable domain is DTGVSQNPRHKITKRGQNVTFRCDPISEHNRLYWYRQTLGQGPEFLTYFQNEAQLEKSRLLSDRFSAERPKGSFSTLEIQRTEQGDSAMYLCASSFDGNTEAFFGQGTRLTVV.

The chain couples TRBV6-6 to TRBJ1-1; D perhaps matches TRBD1 (5 bases). The CDR3 consists of 14 residues. In germline, CDR1 is MNHNY, CDR2 SVGAGI (reference sequence). Trimming left V 5 bases short and J 1 base short, with 11 bases between. The CDR3 region is CASSLGGANTEAFF. The CDR3 bases are TGTGCCAGCAGTCTAGGTGGGGCGAACACTGAAGCTTTCTTT.

Worth noting for this clone: The identical CDR3 is also encoded by other nucleotide sequences in the sample. The chain joins TRBV6-1 to TRBJ1-1; D might be TRBD1 (6 bases). The CDR3 is made up of 14 amino acids. Germline-derived CDR1 and CDR2 are MNHNS and SASEGT. V was clipped by 6 bases and J by 1 base, with 12 bases between them. This CDR3 is CASSVQGWNTEAFF. CDR3 bases: TGTGCCAGCAGCGTTCAGGGGTGGAACACTGAAGCTTTCTTT.

The chain combines TRBV4-3 with TRBJ2-3, with D maybe TRBD2 (5 bases). Trimming pared 6 bases from V and 0 bases from J, leaving 16 bases between. The CDR3 extends over 16 amino acids. The germline V gene has CDR1 LGHNA and CDR2 YSLEER. As DNA, the CDR3 is TGCGCCAGCAGTTCATCGGGGAAGACTAGCACAGATACGCAGTATTTT. Its protein is CASSSSGKTSTDTQYF.

V and J are TRBV5-1 and TRBJ2-3, with 8 positions matching TRBD1. With 4 bases clipped from V and 1 base from J, the junction kept 2 bases outside the gene matches. This CDR3 has 14 amino acids. Germline V lookup: CDR1 SGHRS, CDR2 YFSETQ. The CDR3 sequence: CASSPDRGTDTQYF. For the CDR3, the DNA is TGCGCCAGCAGCCCGGACAGGGGCACAGATACGCAGTATTTT. Full variable domain (rest looked up from reference TRBV5-1 and TRBJ2-3): KAGVTQTPRYLIKTRGQQVTLSCSPISGHRSVSWYQQTPGQGLQFLFEYFSETQRNKGNFPGRFSGRQFSNSRSEMNVSTLELGDSALYLCASSPDRGTDTQYFGPGTRLTVL.

The chain combines TRBV11-2 with TRBJ2-7, with TRBD2 identical over 8 bases. The CDR3 is 15 amino acids. The germline V gene encodes CDR1 SGHAT and CDR2 FQNNGV. V lost 4 bases and J lost 3; bases outside the gene matches: 8. In nucleotides, the CDR3 is TGTGCCAGCAGCTCGATACTAGCGGCGGTCTACGAGCAGTACTTC. Its protein is CASSSILAAVYEQYF.

This clone was counted only a few times. The rearrangement joins TRBV2 to TRBJ1-4; 8 bases are a match to TRBD1. CDR3 length: 14 amino acids. Germline V lookup: CDR1 SNHLY, CDR2 FYNNEI. With 5 bases clipped from V and 5 bases from J, the junction kept 4 bases outside the gene matches. The CDR3 nucleotides read TGTGCCAGCAGTAGACAGGGGATGAATGAAAAACTGTTTTTT. Its protein is CASSRQGMNEKLFF.